What follows describes a single T cell receptor (beta chain). This entry comes from a study of control samples from healthy donors and cancer patients. TCRdb's copy holds only in-frame clones and misses some; the assay was immunoSEQ multiplex PCR. The sample contains 55,000 to 90,000 clones, about 87% of which appear only once. V was pared by 3 bases and J by 3 bases, with 9 bases of the junction left unmatched. Germline V CDR1 and CDR2: SGHDN, FVKESK. The length of the CDR3 is 17 residues. This receptor was obtained from a man aged 50-60 years in good health. The source material was blood. V usage is TRBV14 and J usage is TRBJ1-4; 8 bases are a match to TRBD1. The CDR3 is CASSQRLGTGPNEKLFF. CDR3 in DNA: TGTGCCAGCAGCCAGAGACTGGGGACAGGCCCTAATGAAAAACTGTTTTTT.